This record concerns one T cell receptor (beta chain) sequence. There are a few counts of this clone. What antigen it recognizes has not been identified. No much larger clone is present one base from it, and per-base qualities are unavailable. From the germline V gene, CDR1 is SGHDN and CDR2 is FVKESK. Spanning cysteine to phenylalanine, the CDR3 consists of 13 amino acids. Only the CDR3 region is kept as DNA, spanning 39 bases read in frame from base 1. The germline ends are 11 bases apart after V is trimmed by 4 bases and J by 5 bases. The record originates from a study of T cells in tumors and immune-related adverse events (dated by TCRdb to the early 2020s). In the paper's terms, the treatment or condition label means: nivolumab (PD-1 blockade) given before sampling. The DNeasy Blood and Tissue Kit was used to extract DNA from formalin-fixed paraffin-embedded specimens. The TCR beta locus was amplified and sequenced with the immunoSEQ assay, yielding bulk TCR Vbeta CDR3 data. The authors' pipeline ran thus. Non-productive CDR3s, sequences shorter than 7 amino acids, and those not starting with C or ending with F/W were excluded. Analysis was restricted to specimens with at least 1000 reads, and clonotypes were defined at the amino acid level. To compute clonality, Pielou's evenness was subtracted from 1. Library sizes were equalized by abundance-weighted random subsampling with replacement, which was repeated 100 times so that 95% confidence intervals could be reported. The Morisita overlap index was used to quantify repertoire overlap, and for each specimen the top 40 clones were checked for overlap with the irAE. TCRdb mirrors the immuneACCESS table, restricted to in-frame sequences. Some clones are absent from its copies; in checked studies, under half trace to an unresolved V gene, and the reason for the others is unknown. That table is the source of V, J and clone size, and D and trimming were worked out from the DNA. The sample table lists tens of thousands of clones, around nine tenths of them with a count of one. The ten most abundant clones make up 1.3% to 1.5% of the sample.

The V and J genes are TRBV14 and TRBJ1-2; no D gene is confidently identified. Here the sequenced sample was lymph node tissue, taken from a patient treated with anti-PD-1 therapy. The origin of this receptor is a female donor with metastatic renal cell carcinoma. The DNA sequence is given as TGTGCCAGCAGCCCAGATCGACAATATGGCTACACCTTC. It is translated as CASSPDRQYGYTF.